This T cell receptor (beta chain) was recovered during a study of shared clonotypes between healthy human individuals. CDR3 length: 11 amino acids. V was cut by 5 bases and J by 10 bases, with 10 bases left in between. The germline CDR1 and CDR2 sequences are PRHDT and FYEKMQ (reference sequence). Each PCR replicate from the sorted subsets contained about 200 ng DNA, which is some 31,000 T cell genomes. Profiled with immunoSEQ multiplex PCR; TCRdb holds only in-frame clones, not every one. Found here are fewer than 1.6 million clones, less than 99% of them singletons; the top ten hold roughly 0.36%. This clonotype originated in a man between 25 and 39 years old in good health. V gene TRBV13 combines with J gene TRBJ2-3; D could derive from TRBD1 or TRBD2 (5 bases each). The sequenced sample consisted of naive CD4+ T cells sorted from blood. Subset meaning: CD45RA+ positively selected. CDR3 amino acids: CASSQRGAQYF. The CDR3, as DNA: TGTGCCAGCAGCCAGCGAGGGGCGCAGTATTTT.